This T cell receptor (beta chain) was captured by sequencing in a study of blood T cells in healthy people across ages (dated by TCRdb to between 2014 and 2017). General notes on the study: In model experiments, roughly one uniquely barcoded TCR beta cDNA molecule per two T cells was captured by template switching. Age-related changes in TCR beta repertoire diversity were measured in the study by deep sequencing normalized with unique cDNA molecular identifiers. The donors were divided into four age groups: young (average around 16 years), middle-aged (over 35), aged (around 59) and long-lived (roughly 88). To avoid experimental bias, donors of different ages were distributed randomly across sequencing lanes. For two donors (one aged 18 to 30 and one aged 80 or older), the study analyzed two additional independent replicas of 1 million unique cDNA reads from the same blood draw. The full study reports these points: The CMV infection status of donors was not known, potentially confounding age-related changes in expanded clonotypes. As age increased, observed TCR beta diversity per million T cells dropped in a roughly linear way, and a significant reduction was already evident by age 40. Compared with the aged group, more naive CD4+ T cells, fewer expanded clones and increased TCR diversity were shown by the long-lived group, suggesting age selection. Estimates of total diversity based on one million sequenced T cells were regarded as lower bounds and as underestimates. Observed TCR beta diversity correlated strongly with the percentage of naive T cells measured by flow cytometry. Bulk unsorted PBMC profiling prevented conclusive comparison of naive and antigen-experienced compartments.

The 40 or so donors, aged roughly 6 to 95 years, were systemically healthy Caucasian individuals from Russia. Roughly 10 milliliters of peripheral blood were drawn from each donor into EDTA-treated Vacutainer tubes. Ficoll-Paque density-gradient centrifugation was used to isolate PBMCs, with at least 6.5 million per sample. Total RNA, at least 5 micrograms per sample, was extracted from PBMCs with Trizol reagent. Naive CD45RAhigh/CD27high T cell percentages were measured by flow cytometry on a PBMC aliquot from every donor. V loses 7 bases, J loses 7 bases, and the germline ends lie 16 bases apart. Including the terminal cysteine and phenylalanine, the CDR3 comprises 13 residues. Left in the record is the CDR3 DNA by itself, 39 bases read in frame from the first base. The CDR1 and CDR2 encoded by the germline V gene are MDHEN and SYDVKM. The library was made by 5' RACE. The sequencer listed for this sample is Illumina HiSeq 2500. A second about 7 to 12 cycle PCR used a sample-barcoded 5' primer and a J-beta primer mix. A unique molecular identifier was introduced onto each TCR beta cDNA molecule by a template-switch 5' adaptor carrying 12 random nucleotides. Each sample yielded at least 2.5 million CDR3-containing paired-end reads. First-strand cDNA synthesis was performed from all RNA using the Mint cDNA synthesis kit, with priming by a TRBC-specific oligonucleotide. After uracil-DNA glycosylase treatment, a first 18-cycle PCR used universal primers M1SS and BC2_uni_R on all cDNA. The paper's data handling went like this. For normalization, 1 million high-quality reads were randomly selected from each sample, with every read carrying a distinct molecular identifier. Instead of being binned into consensus sequences, reads with shared molecular identifiers were discarded. MiTCR, run with a Q25 quality threshold and the strictest error-elimination algorithm, handled CDR3 identification, clonotype clustering and error correction. A nonparametric unseen species model using Euler transformation provided a lower-bound estimate of total TCR beta diversity. TCRdb trimmed public reads at Q25 via fastp, called clones via MiXCR and kept in-frame beta chains. Each entry is one CDR3 protein sequence, shown with its most common DNA and genes. Clone size and V and J calls follow TCRdb, not the original study. For this sample the table gives approximately 880,000 distinct CDR3 sequences, of which roughly 50% were detected only once. The top ten hold around 15% of the sample.

This clonotype was picked up one time. Its antigen has not been determined. No base quality values were provided; no much bigger clone lies one nucleotide off. The TCR was taken from a man under 40 in good health. The sequenced sample consisted of blood. The chain joins TRBV28 to TRBJ1-1; TRBD1 is possibly the D segment (5 matching bases). CDR3 reads: CASTLGRGGEAFF. The DNA sequence is given as TGTGCCAGCACCCTGGGGAGGGGTGGTGAAGCTTTCTTT.